This T cell receptor (beta chain) was recorded in a study of OX40 agonist ivuxolimab in advanced cancers. Some background on the complete study: Ivuxolimab was a fully human IgG2 agonistic monoclonal antibody targeting the costimulatory receptor OX40 (CD134). Intravenous ivuxolimab was administered to patients every 2 weeks at six dose levels: 0.01, 0.1, 0.3, 1.5, 3 and 10 mg/kg. Of the roughly 51 patients in dose escalation, about 20 had hepatocellular carcinoma, some 15 had melanoma, 9 had renal cell carcinoma and 9 had head and neck cancer. In the dose-escalation cohort, roughly 80% of patients were male, and the mean age was roughly 60 years, with a range of about 20 to 79. Prior anti-PD-1, anti-PD-L1 or anti-CTLA-4 therapy was permitted, and checkpoint inhibitors had been received by less than 45% of dose-escalation patients. Three dose-escalation patients achieved partial responses, one with hepatocellular carcinoma and two with cutaneous melanoma. The purpose of peripheral TCRbeta sequencing was to test whether ivuxolimab changed TCR sequence diversity and led to clonal T-cell expansion. The paper reports the monotherapy dose-escalation portion (N = 52 patients) of the phase I ivuxolimab trial. The investigation overall reported the following: Low levels of normalized T-cell clonal expansion were also shown by some nonresponding patients. The antigen specificity of the clonally expanded peripheral T cells was not determined. Partial responders in the 0.1-3.0 mg/kg groups had among the lowest normalized peripheral clonal expansion, especially among CD8+ T cells. After ivuxolimab, CD8+ T cells had more expanded clones than CD4+ T cells on average. At doses of 0.1 to 3.0 mg/kg, clonal expansion of both CD4+ and CD8+ blood T cells was observed from baseline to week 6.

The trial excluded patients who had a history of autoimmune disease or who were on systemic immunosuppression. Peripheral blood for TCR sequencing was collected from all dose cohorts at baseline, on cycle 4 day 1, and on cycle 7 day 1. The samples were taken from a phase I, first-in-human, multicenter, open-label dose-escalation trial of ivuxolimab. Adults with locally advanced or metastatic melanoma, renal cell, hepatocellular, or head and neck squamous cell carcinoma were enrolled in the trial. Before TCR sequencing, CD4+ T cells and CD8+ T cells from peripheral blood were sorted into separate populations. As for this clone: This receptor's antigen is unknown. Per-base qualities were not stored, and no clone one base away is much larger.

To sequence the TCRbeta CDR3 region, genomic DNA was isolated from the sorted cells. The immunoSEQ Assay was used for sequencing of TCRbeta CDR3 regions. TCRdb carries this immuneACCESS record with in-frame sequences only. Its versions omit some clonotypes, under half of them owing to an unresolved V gene in the studies checked, with the rest unexplained. Present in this sample are approximately 74,000 clones, approximately 83% of which were seen just once. More than 0.5% of the sample comes from the top ten. There are 15 amino acids in the CDR3, from cysteine to phenylalanine inclusive. Left in the record is the CDR3 DNA by itself, 45 bases read in frame from the first base. Based on the germline V gene, the CDR1 and CDR2 sequences are MGHDK and SYGVNS. V loses 3 bases at its end and J loses 4 bases; junction bases beyond the gene matches: 3.

Recombination joined TRBV25-1 with TRBJ2-2, and TRBD2 matches 9 of the central bases. The origin of this receptor is an adult with an advanced solid tumor such as melanoma, head and neck, liver or kidney cancer. This sample comprised CD4+ or CD8+ T cells sorted from blood, obtained in a trial of the OX40 agonist ivuxolimab. CDR3 protein: CASSEAGGSTGELFF. DNA sequence: TGTGCCAGCAGTGAGGCGGGAGGGAGCACCGGGGAGCTGTTTTTT. Supplemented by the reference TRBV25-1 and TRBJ2-2 proteins around the CDR3, the complete variable domain is EADIYQTPRYLVIGTGKKITLECSQTMGHDKMYWYQQDPGMELHLIHYSYGVNSTEKGDLSSESTVSRIRTEHFPLTLESARPSHTSQYLCASSEAGGSTGELFFGEGSRLTVL.